This T cell receptor (beta chain) was documented in a study of human T cells and chemical hapten exposure. Turning to the study itself: The study enrolled mostly female patients with alopecia areata, totalis or universalis. The study's findings and limits: As patch test score rose, PT1 expanded TCR counts tended to rise as well. Sensitizing to DPC left TCRs with a frequency above 1 in 1000 unaltered.

Original handling: TCRs per sample had a median of roughly 93,000 and ranged from about 23,224 to 750,000. Each CDR3 protein is one row after TCRdb ran MiXCR on the RACE reads. The authors' filters were not applied to this entry. Here the sample spans around 110,000 distinct CDR3 sequences, about 12% being singletons. The sample holds many counts of this clonotype. The antigen is not known. Time point: pre-sensitization, week 0. Treatment meaning: therapeutic diphenylcyclopropenone sensitization with weekly scalp DPC. The CDR3 runs to 13 residues. In germline, CDR1 is SQVTM, CDR2 ANQGSEA. The germline V and J ends were trimmed by 5 bases and 1 base, with 6 bases remaining between them.

Sample: whole blood, taken in connection with sensitization to the hapten diphenylcyclopropenone (DPC). The sequence was obtained from a woman between 50 and 59 years old with alopecia areata. Some clones in this sample may be carry-over from other donors' samples. V gene TRBV29-1 combines with J gene TRBJ2-6; the D is unclear. The CDR3 sequence: CSVTASGANVLTF. Here the CDR3 DNA reads TGCAGCGTTACCGCATCTGGGGCCAACGTCCTGACTTTC.